The rows below give T cell receptor beta chains drawn from one sample of a study of T cell repertoires in aging, cancer and after chemotherapy. TCRdb used MiXCR to reprocess the multiplex PCR reads, holding one entry per CDR3 protein. Here the sample spans 1,500 or so distinct CDR3 sequences, 30% to 50% being singletons. The material sequenced was blood. These TCRs come from a human donor with a solid tumor. Each CDR3 is given with its conserved first and last residue. Each record gives: clone size, D gene, J gene, V gene, CDR3 DNA, CDR3 protein. The D gene is left open where the match is weak. The size entry is marked missing in some rows and otherwise reads once, few, many or a size class.

large,.,TRBJ1-2,TRBV5-4,TGTGCCAGCAGCGGGCATGCCCTCTATGGCTACACCTTC,CASSGHALYGYTF
.,TRBD1,TRBJ2-5,TRBV12-3/TRBV12-4,TGTGCCAGCAGCGATACAGGGGGCGGGGAGACCCAGTACTTC,CASSDTGGGETQYF
.,.,TRBJ2-1,TRBV5-4,TGTGCCAGCAGCCCCCCCCAGGCTCCGCGTTTCGATGAGCAGTTCTTC,CASSPPQAPRFDEQFF
.,.,TRBJ1-6,TRBV10-3,TGTGCCATCAGTGATAACGCAGGGAGTATGTCACCCCTCCACTTT,CAISDNAGSMSPLHF
large,.,TRBJ1-5,TRBV6-6,TGTGCCAGCAGCCCCCGAAGGAGCAATCAGCCCCAGCATTTT,CASSPRRSNQPQHF
.,.,TRBJ2-5,TRBV24-1,TGTGCCACCAGTGATCCGCGCCCTGGAGAGACCCAGTACTTC,CATSDPRPGETQYF
few,.,TRBJ1-2,TRBV19,TGTGCCAGTGGGGGGTCCCCCCGGGGCTACACCTTC,CASGGSPRGYTF
few,TRBD1,TRBJ2-3,TRBV5-4,TGTGCCAGCAGCAGACAGGGGTCACCTAGCACAGATACGCAGTATTTT,CASSRQGSPSTDTQYF
few,TRBD2,TRBJ2-1,TRBV11-2,TGTGCCAGCAGCTTCGTAGCGGGAGCTCCGGCCTACAATGAGCAGTTCTTC,CASSFVAGAPAYNEQFF
.,.,TRBJ2-7,TRBV25-1,TGTGCCAGCACCCCAGGTGGGTTCTCCTACGAGCAGTACTTC,CASTPGGFSYEQYF
.,.,TRBJ2-2,TRBV7-3,TGTGCCAGCAGCTTAAGCAAGGGAGGAGCCGGGGAGCTGTTTTTT,CASSLSKGGAGELFF
.,TRBD1,TRBJ1-2,TRBV5-1,TGCGCCAGCAGCCCGACAGGGGGCTCGGGGGGCTACACCTTC,CASSPTGGSGGYTF
.,.,TRBJ1-2,TRBV6-1,TGTGCCAGCAGTGAAGCGGGGGGAGGGTACTATGGCTACACCTTC,CASSEAGGGYYGYTF
.,TRBD1,TRBJ2-7,TRBV6-5,TGTGCCAGCAGTTACTCGGGACAGAGAGACGAGCAGTACTTC,CASSYSGQRDEQYF
.,.,TRBJ2-2,TRBV12-3/TRBV12-4,TGTGCCAGCAGTTGGGGGCAGACTCTTTACACCGGGGAGCTGTTTTTT,CASSWGQTLYTGELFF
.,.,TRBJ1-2,TRBV27,TGTGCCAGCAGTTTCGCCTCCCCTGGACAGCCTAACTATGGCTACACCTTC,CASSFASPGQPNYGYTF
.,TRBD1,TRBJ2-7,TRBV10-1,TGCGCCAGTACGGACAGGGGTCAGGACGAGCAGTACTTC,CASTDRGQDEQYF
.,.,TRBJ1-2,TRBV27,TGTGCCAGCAGTCCCAGTCGGGTAGCTAACTATGGCTACACCTTC,CASSPSRVANYGYTF
.,TRBD1,TRBJ2-7,TRBV6-5,TGTGCCAGCAGTTCACTGACAGGGACCAGATCCTACGAGCAGTACTTC,CASSSLTGTRSYEQYF
few,.,TRBJ2-5,TRBV19,TGTGCCAGTAGTGGAGCCTGGCTGGAGACCCAGTACTTC,CASSGAWLETQYF
.,.,TRBJ1-5,TRBV6-5,TGTGCCAGCATAAGGAGAGTCGGGGGCAATCAGCCCCAGCATTTT,CASIRRVGGNQPQHF
.,.,TRBJ1-3,TRBV15,TGTGCCACCAGCAGAGCGGACTCGGGAGACAACATATATTTT,CATSRADSGDNIYF
large,TRBD1,TRBJ2-7,TRBV6-5,TGTGCCAGCAGTTATTCTCCGGGACAGGGCGACGAGCAGTACTTC,CASSYSPGQGDEQYF
.,TRBD2,TRBJ2-7,TRBV5-4,TGTGCCAGCAGCCCGAGTCTCCTAGCGGCCTACGAGCAGTACTTC,CASSPSLLAAYEQYF
.,.,TRBJ1-4,TRBV20-1,TGCAGTGCTACCCAAGACTCCGCAACTAATGAAAAACTGTTTTTT,CSATQDSATNEKLFF
few,TRBD1,TRBJ1-5,TRBV6-5,TGTGCCAGCAGTTACTCCAACAGGGGACAGCCCCAGCATTTT,CASSYSNRGQPQHF
few,.,TRBJ1-1,TRBV7-6,TGTGCCAGCAGCTTAGTCGGGTTGAACACTGAAGCTTTCTTT,CASSLVGLNTEAFF
large,.,TRBJ2-1,TRBV6-5,TGTGCCAGCAGAAAAGGTCATGAGCAGTTCTTC,CASRKGHEQFF
few,TRBD1,TRBJ1-1,TRBV20-1,TGCAGTGCTGTAAGACAGGGTAGCGGCGCTGAAGCTTTCTTT,CSAVRQGSGAEAFF
few,TRBD2,TRBJ2-3,TRBV6-4,TGTGCCAGCAGTGACGGGGAGGGGACGTCAGATACGCAGTATTTT,CASSDGEGTSDTQYF
.,.,TRBJ2-6,TRBV19,TGTGCCAGTAGTGCCCGGGGTGCTGGGGCCAACGTCCTGACTTTC,CASSARGAGANVLTF
.,.,TRBJ1-5,TRBV30,TGTGCCTGGAGTATGGACAGAAATCAGCCCCAGCATTTT,CAWSMDRNQPQHF
.,TRBD1,TRBJ1-1,TRBV30,TGTGCCTGGAGTCGTCTCACGCTTAGGACAGGGGACGCTTTCTTT,CAWSRLTLRTGDAFF
.,TRBD2,TRBJ2-1,TRBV20-1,TGCAGTGCTCCTCTAGCGGGAACGAGGGAGCAGTTCTTC,CSAPLAGTREQFF
large,.,TRBJ2-7,TRBV29-1,TGCAGCGTTGAAGATCGTCAGAGGGTGGGCTCCTACGAGCAGTACTTC,CSVEDRQRVGSYEQYF
.,.,TRBJ1-1,TRBV12-3/TRBV12-4,TGTGCCAGCAGTTTAGAGGTCTCCGTGGACACTGAAGCTTTCTTT,CASSLEVSVDTEAFF
large,.,TRBJ1-2,TRBV29-1,TGCAGCGTCGGGGGAGAGGGAGATGGCTACACCTTC,CSVGGEGDGYTF
.,.,TRBJ1-5,TRBV12-3/TRBV12-4,TGTGCCAGCAGTTTAGCGGCGGGGGGCAATCAGCCCCAGCATTTT,CASSLAAGGNQPQHF
medium-sized,.,TRBJ1-1,TRBV11-3,TGTGCCAGCAGCCTAGGGGGTAACACTGAAGCTTTCTTT,CASSLGGNTEAFF
.,.,TRBJ1-6,TRBV11-3,TGTGCCAGCGCTTCGGCAGGCACCTATTCACCCCTCCACTTT,CASASAGTYSPLHF
few,.,TRBJ2-2,TRBV7-9,TGTGCCAGCAGCTCACCTTGGGGCACGCAGCCCAACACCGGGGAGCTGTTTTTT,CASSSPWGTQPNTGELFF
few,.,TRBJ2-2,TRBV27,TGTGCCAGCAGTTTAGGCAGGGGATACACCGGGGAGCTGTTTTTT,CASSLGRGYTGELFF
few,.,TRBJ1-6,TRBV12-3/TRBV12-4,TGTGCCAGCAAATCGATTTTACCAAATTCACCCCTCCACTTT,CASKSILPNSPLHF
few,.,TRBJ1-3,TRBV12-3/TRBV12-4,TGTGCCAGCAGTTTAGGTCCAGGGGGAAACACCATATATTTT,CASSLGPGGNTIYF
.,.,TRBJ2-7,TRBV27,TGTGCCAGCAGTAGTGCCGTCTACGAGCAGTACTTC,CASSSAVYEQYF
.,.,TRBJ1-5,TRBV19,TGTGCCAGTAGAAAAGCGGGGGAAGGGAGGGATCAGCCCCAGCATTTT,CASRKAGEGRDQPQHF
.,TRBD2,TRBJ2-7,TRBV25-1,TGTGCCAGCAGTGATCCCGCGGCGGGGGATGGCGAGCAGTACTTC,CASSDPAAGDGEQYF
.,.,TRBJ1-1,TRBV11-2,TGTGCCAGCAGCCCTCGGTCGGGCACTGAAGCTTTCTTT,CASSPRSGTEAFF
.,TRBD2,TRBJ2-1,TRBV7-9,TGTGCCAGAAGCTCGGGAGCGGGGGCGACGGTTGAGCAGTTCTTC,CARSSGAGATVEQFF
.,.,TRBJ2-1,TRBV4-3,TGCGCCAGCAGCCAAGATAGAGAAGCTTACAATGAGCAGTTCTTC,CASSQDREAYNEQFF
.,.,TRBJ1-3,TRBV30,TGTGCCTCCGCCCCAGGGGGAAACACCATATATTTT,CASAPGGNTIYF
.,TRBD2,TRBJ2-1,TRBV6-2/TRBV6-3,TGTGCCAGCAGGGACCCGGGGCAGGCGGGAGAGGAGCAGTTCTTC,CASRDPGQAGEEQFF
few,.,TRBJ2-5,TRBV19,TGTGCCAGTAGTATAAGTCTCGGAGGAAAGACCCAGTACTTC,CASSISLGGKTQYF
.,.,TRBJ2-3,TRBV19,TGTGCCAGTAGGCCTACAGGGAACACAGATACGCAGTATTTT,CASRPTGNTDTQYF
few,.,TRBJ2-7,TRBV12-3/TRBV12-4,TGTGCCAGCAGTTTAAAGGCTGGGACGGCTACCTACGAGCAGTACTTC,CASSLKAGTATYEQYF
.,.,TRBJ2-7,TRBV7-6,TGTGCCAGCAGTTCGGGACACCTCTACGAGCAGTACTTC,CASSSGHLYEQYF
.,.,TRBJ1-4,TRBV2,TGTGCCAGCAGCGGAATAGGGGGAGCAACTAATGAAAAACTGTTTTTT,CASSGIGGATNEKLFF